This T cell receptor beta chain derives from a study of blood T cell repertoires in COVID-19 (dated by TCRdb to 2019 to 2021). In the study overall: Samples from collaborators originated in the United States, Italy and Spain and spanned both the acute and convalescent phases of COVID-19. The material from the prospective study consisted of cDNA or gDNA derived from T cells, B-cell-depleted T cells, or PBMCs. The dataset comprised deeply sampled blood TCRbeta repertoires from subjects exposed to, actively infected with, or recovered from COVID-19. The repertoires were released in a freely available public database intended as a resource for research on the immune response to SARS-CoV-2. The samples were drawn from the first 160 participants of the ongoing ImmuneRACE study and from 950 to 1,500 subjects provided by 6 global collaborators. Nearly every sample came with metadata listing a de-identified subject ID, COVID-19 status, age in years and sex. Where HLA class I and class II types were available, the types were taken from metadata supplied by the sample provider, not from assay-based typing. What the authors observed across the whole study: How much clinical and demographic metadata was included differed by source and by participant, and the metadata was provided uncurated.

From the cysteine through the phenylalanine, the CDR3 covers 11 amino acids. Only the CDR3 region is kept as DNA, spanning 33 bases read in frame from base 1. Looking up the germline V gene (reference sequence) yields CDR1 SEHNR and CDR2 FQNEAQ. V is cut by 5 bases and J by 1 base, and the space between the germline ends is 2 bases. The collaborating institutions used their own protocols to collect whole blood in K2EDTA tubes. For TCRbeta analysis, collaborator samples were shipped as frozen whole blood, as isolated PBMCs, or as DNA extracted from either sample type. With respect to this clone: Its target antigen remains unknown. No much larger clonotype is one base removed from it; base qualities were not supplied.

TCRbeta CDR3 regions were amplified from genomic DNA by means of the immunoSEQ Assay, a bias-controlled multiplex PCR. Per the original workflow: Within the assay, amplification of reference gene primers was used to estimate how many nucleated cells each sample contained. To quantify the absolute abundance of each unique TCRbeta CDR3 rearrangement, sequence reads were collapsed and filtered. For each sample, productive Simpson clonality was calculated as the square root of Simpson's diversity index over productive rearrangements. TCRdb's version of the immuneACCESS table is confined to in-frame rearrangements and falls short of the full clone set. An unresolved V gene accounts for under half of the shortfall where checked; the remainder is of unknown origin. The DNA gave D and trimming, while V, J and clone size come from that table. For this sample there are 150,000 or so clones; 75% to 90% appear just once. The ten largest clones represent about a tenth of the sample.

Recombination linked TRBV7-9 to TRBJ2-5, with the D gene not confidently named. The TCR comes from a human donor in a cohort sampled during active COVID-19. The sample was peripheral blood. The CDR3 reads as follows: CASSLQETQYF. The DNA reads TGTGCCAGCAGCCTCCAAGAGACCCAGTACTTC.